This T cell receptor beta chain was sequenced in a study of blood T cell repertoires in COVID-19. CDR1 is LGHNA and CDR2 is YNFKEQ in the germline V gene. The CDR3 is made up of 19 amino acids. Deletions cut 6 bases from V and 0 bases from J, with 21 bases between. Method: immunoSEQ multiplex PCR; TCRdb's copy keeps in-frame clones and lacks some. Counted here are about 42,000 clones, roughly nine tenths occurring once; the ten biggest clones make up 6.2%. Sequenced material: peripheral blood. The rearrangement uses TRBV4-2 and TRBJ2-6; possible D gene TRBD2, 5 bases. This sequence was found in a human donor in a cohort sampled during active COVID-19. The CDR3: CASSQKRTRSYSGANVLTF. CDR3 bases: TGTGCCAGCAGTCAGAAGCGGACCAGGAGCTACTCTGGGGCCAACGTCCTGACTTTC.